Detailed here is one TCR beta chain. Its antigen is as yet unknown. Libraries were prepared by immunoSEQ multiplex PCR; TCRdb keeps only in-frame clonotypes and omits some of them. Of fewer than 50,000 clones in the sample, approximately 84% were seen once. These data come from a study of graft-versus-host responses after intestinal transplantation. Overall study context: Each recipient received anti-thymocyte globulin induction, then tacrolimus and steroids for 2 to 4 years.

Trimming shortened V by 8 bases and J by 3 bases, and 7 bases separated the two germline ends. This CDR3 region has 11 residues. The V gene's germline CDR1 is LNHDA and CDR2 SQIVND (reference sequence). Study observations and caveats: In recipient marrow, GvH clones were found, and some appeared first in ileum or blood.

The specimen comprised unstimulated CD4+ T cells sorted from spleen or lymph node cells, sampled before transplant. V is TRBV19 and J is TRBJ1-2; no definite D call. The sequence derives from a human donor who was the organ donor for an intestinal transplant. CDR3 in DNA: TGTGCCAGTCAGGTCTACTATGGCTACACCTTC. Translated: CASQVYYGYTF.